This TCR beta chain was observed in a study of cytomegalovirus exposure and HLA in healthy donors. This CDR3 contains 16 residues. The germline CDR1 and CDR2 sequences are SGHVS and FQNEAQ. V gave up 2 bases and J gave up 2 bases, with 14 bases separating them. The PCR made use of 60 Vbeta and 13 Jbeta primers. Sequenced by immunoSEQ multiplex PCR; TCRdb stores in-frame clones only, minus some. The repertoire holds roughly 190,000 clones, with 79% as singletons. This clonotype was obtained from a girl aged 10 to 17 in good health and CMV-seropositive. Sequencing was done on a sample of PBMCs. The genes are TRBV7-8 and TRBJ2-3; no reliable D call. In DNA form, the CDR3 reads TGTGCCAGCAGCTTAAGGCTAGTAGGTCCCACAGATACGCAGTATTTT. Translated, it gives CASSLRLVGPTDTQYF.